Presented here are 21 T cell receptor beta chains from one specimen sequenced in a study of cytomegalovirus exposure and HLA in healthy donors. It was with 60 Vbeta and 13 Jbeta primers that the PCR ran. The data were produced by immunoSEQ multiplex PCR, yet TCRdb's version contains in-frame clones alone and is incomplete. The sample consists of some 130,000 clones, more than 75% of them appearing once. Sample: PBMCs. Receptors originate from a woman between 50 and 59 years old in good health and CMV-seropositive.

The V call is TRBV27, the J call TRBJ2-5; D possibly corresponds to TRBD2 (5 bases). V was shortened by 3 bases and J by 5 bases, with 10 bases between the two germline ends. Per the germline V gene, CDR1 is MNHEY and CDR2 is SMNVEV (reference sequence). This CDR3 contains 13 residues. CDR3: CASSFSGWETQYF. The CDR3, as DNA: TGTGCCAGCAGTTTTTCGGGGTGGGAGACCCAGTACTTC.

V gene TRBV29-1 combines with J gene TRBJ2-3, with D perhaps matching TRBD1 (6 bases). This CDR3 comprises 13 residues. The germline V gene has CDR1 SQVTM and CDR2 ANQGSEA. V lost 6 bases and J lost 2, with 12 bases in between. The CDR3 protein is CSVQGLNTDTQYF. CDR3 DNA sequence: TGCAGCGTGCAGGGGCTAAACACAGATACGCAGTATTTT.

The chain carries TRBV4-3 and TRBJ2-1; no firm D call. The CDR3 has 14 residues. Deletions cut 0 bases from V and 3 bases from J, with 6 bases between. From germline, CDR1 is LGHNA and CDR2 YSLEER. The CDR3 coding sequence is TGCGCCAGCAGCCAAGATGAGGTCTACAATGAGCAGTTCTTC. Translating gives CASSQDEVYNEQFF.

This CDR3 is CASSLGQGNEKLFF. The CDR3, as DNA: TGCGCCAGCAGCTTGGGGCAGGGGAATGAAAAACTGTTTTTT. The genes are TRBV5-1 and TRBJ1-4; TRBD1 might be the D (6 bases). The CDR3 runs 14 residues. The germline V and J ends were trimmed by 0 bases and 5 bases, with 8 bases remaining between them. Germline V lookup: CDR1 SGHRS, CDR2 YFSETQ. Supplemented by reference TRBV5-1 and TRBJ1-4, the full variable domain reads KAGVTQTPRYLIKTRGQQVTLSCSPISGHRSVSWYQQTPGQGLQFLFEYFSETQRNKGNFPGRFSGRQFSNSRSEMNVSTLELGDSALYLCASSLGQGNEKLFFGSGTQLSVL.

This chain links TRBV11-3 with TRBJ2-7; unclear D gene. CDR3 length: 14 amino acids. Germline V CDR1 and CDR2: SGHNT, YENEEA. V lost 5 bases, J lost 3 bases, and 14 bases lay in between. The DNA of the CDR3 is TGTGCCAGCAGCGAAGACGGGTTCAGCTACGAGCAGTACTTC. This gives the protein CASSEDGFSYEQYF.

V and J are TRBV7-9 and TRBJ1-1; 8 bases are a match to TRBD1. Losses at the gene ends were 1 base for V and 7 bases for J; bases not matched to a gene: 5. From germline, CDR1 is SEHNR and CDR2 FQNEAQ (reference sequence). The CDR3 covers 14 residues. CDR3 bases: TGTGCCAGCAGCTTAGTGGGCAGGGGGCTTGAAGCTTTCTTT. It yields the protein CASSLVGRGLEAFF.

The chain links TRBV19 to TRBJ1-5; 8 nucleotides line up with TRBD1. Germline V gene lookup returns CDR1 LNHDA and CDR2 SQIVND (reference sequence). The CDR3 sequence is 16 residues long. The V segment lost 3 bases and the J segment 5 bases; nucleotides outside the gene matches: 9. The CDR3 sequence is CASSMGSGGAYQPQHF. The CDR3 region has the DNA TGTGCCAGTAGTATGGGGTCAGGGGGCGCGTATCAGCCCCAGCATTTT.

This clone occurred a few times. The rearrangement joins TRBV5-4 to TRBJ1-1; D possibly corresponds to TRBD1 (5 bases). The CDR3 spans 14 residues. Per the germline V gene, CDR1 is SGHNT and CDR2 is YYREEE (reference sequence). V gave up 0 bases and J gave up 1 base, with 7 bases separating them. The CDR3 DNA is TGTGCCAGCAGCTTGGGGGGCGCGAACACTGAAGCTTTCTTT. Its protein product is CASSLGGANTEAFF.

As regards this clone: Its ends do not fully match the called genes, so a read error is possible. This chain links TRBV7-9 with TRBJ2-1, with TRBD2 as a possible D gene (7 bases). There are 15 residues in the CDR3. Germline CDR1 SEHNR, CDR2 FQNEAQ (reference sequence). The CDR3 DNA reads TGTTCCAGCAGCCAGAGGGGGGGGAGGTACAATGAGCAGTTCTTC. Amino acid sequence: CSSSQRGGRYNEQFF.

The chain recombines TRBV6-6 with TRBJ2-5; TRBD2 agrees at 7 bases. Germline values: CDR1 MNHNY, CDR2 SVGAGI (reference sequence). The CDR3 is 15 amino acids. V lost 2 bases and J lost 2; bases outside the gene matches: 5. This CDR3 is CASSYAGLEQETQYF. The DNA for the CDR3 is TGTGCCAGCAGTTACGCCGGACTAGAGCAAGAGACCCAGTACTTC.

V and J are TRBV29-1 and TRBJ1-1; no clear D. This CDR3 has 13 amino acids. V lost 7 bases to trimming and J lost 1 base, with 13 bases between them. Germline CDR1 reads SQVTM; CDR2 reads ANQGSEA. The CDR3 bases are TGCAGCGCTGACTCCGGTACGAACACTGAAGCTTTCTTT. Its protein product is CSADSGTNTEAFF.

The V gene is TRBV19, the J gene TRBJ1-1, with TRBD1 matching over 10 bases. Trimming took 3 bases from V and 4 from J; bases not matched to a gene: 8. There are 16 residues in the CDR3. CDR1 and CDR2 from the germline V gene are LNHDA and SQIVND (reference sequence). CDR3 coding DNA: TGTGCCAGTAGTATCGGGAGGACAGGGGGATTCACTGAAGCTTTCTTT. Translating it yields CASSIGRTGGFTEAFF.

The CDR3 DNA reads as TGTGCCAGTAGTATCAATCCGAGTAACTATGGCTACACCTTC. As protein: CASSINPSNYGYTF. V gene TRBV19 combines with J gene TRBJ1-2; D gene unclear. CDR3 length: 14 residues. The germline gives CDR1 LNHDA, CDR2 SQIVND (reference sequence). V was trimmed by 3 bases and J by 1 base, leaving 9 bases between them. Drawing the rest from reference TRBV19 and TRBJ1-2, the complete variable domain is DGGITQSPKYLFRKEGQNVTLSCEQNLNHDAMYWYRQDPGQGLRLIYYSQIVNDFQKGDIAEGYSVSREKKESFPLTVTSAQKNPTAFYLCASSINPSNYGYTFGSGTRLTVV.

The chain links TRBV7-2 to TRBJ1-5; D gene uncertain. The CDR3 is made up of 13 amino acids. Trimming removed 3 bases at V and 3 bases at J, with 6 bases between. Germline CDR1 reads SGHTA; CDR2 reads FQGNSA. In DNA, the CDR3 is TGTGCCAGCAGCTTGTCTACCAATCAGCCCCAGCATTTT. It is translated as CASSLSTNQPQHF.

V and J are TRBV9 and TRBJ2-3; D ambiguous. V was cut by 0 bases and J by 6 bases, with 2 bases left in between. In germline, CDR1 is SGDLS, CDR2 YYNGEE. The CDR3 consists of 11 residues. Written as DNA, the CDR3 is TGTGCCAGCAGCGTAGCGGATACGCAGTATTTT. This translates into CASSVADTQYF.

There are a few counts of this clone. This sequence joins TRBV2 and TRBJ1-3, with a possible D match to TRBD1 (5 bases). CDR3 length equals 15 residues. Germline CDR1 reads SNHLY; CDR2 reads FYNNEI. V lost 6 bases, J lost 0 bases, and 12 bases lay in between. The CDR3 sequence is CASRRDLPSGNTIYF. The CDR3 DNA follows: TGTGCCAGCAGGAGGGACTTACCCTCTGGAAACACCATATATTTT. Drawing the rest from reference TRBV2 and TRBJ1-3, the complete variable domain is EPEVTQTPSHQVTQMGQEVILRCVPISNHLYFYWYRQILGQKVEFLVSFYNNEISEKSEIFDDQFSVERPDGSNFTLKIRSTKLEDSAMYFCASRRDLPSGNTIYFGEGSWLTVV.

The chain links TRBV4-1 to TRBJ1-2; 8 bases map to TRBD1. This CDR3 has 16 residues. CDR1 MGHRA and CDR2 YSYEKL come from the germline V gene. J gave up 6 bases and V 4 bases, and 13 bases lay outside the gene matches. CDR3 DNA: TGCGCCAGCAGCCCCGCCCTCCGACAGGGGTCAAATGGCTACACCTTC. It translates to CASSPALRQGSNGYTF.

J is TRBJ2-4 and V is TRBV19; D is unresolved. The CDR3 runs to 14 residues. V was shortened by 3 bases and J by 6 bases, with 12 bases between the two germline ends. Germline CDR1 and CDR2: LNHDA and SQIVND (reference sequence). The CDR3 loop reads CASSITETTNIQYF. CDR3 DNA: TGTGCCAGTAGTATCACCGAGACAACAAACATTCAGTACTTC.

This chain connects TRBV11-2 to TRBJ2-3; 12 bases line up with TRBD1. In germline, CDR1 is SGHAT, CDR2 FQNNGV. V trimming: 5 bases; J trimming: 1 base; junction bases outside the gene matches: 4. The CDR3 runs to 16 residues. For the CDR3, the DNA is TGTGCCAGCAGCGCGGGACAGGGGGCCGGCACAGATACGCAGTATTTT. Protein product: CASSAGQGAGTDTQYF.

The chain employs TRBV6-6 and TRBJ2-7; D might be TRBD2 (5 bases). The CDR3 length is 13 residues. Germline V CDR1 and CDR2: MNHNY, SVGAGI (reference sequence). Trimming removed 5 bases from V and 0 bases from J, with 8 bases in between. As DNA, the CDR3 is TGTGCCAGCAGTCGACGGGGCTCCTACGAGCAGTACTTC. It translates to CASSRRGSYEQYF.

The chain employs TRBV5-1 and TRBJ1-2; D gene uncertain. The CDR3 spans 15 residues. Trimming cost V 1 base and J 8 bases, with 18 bases left between them. CDR1 and CDR2 (germline): SGHRS, YFSETQ. CDR3 residues: CASSLSEGDAGGYTF. CDR3 coding DNA: TGCGCCAGCAGCTTGTCGGAGGGAGACGCTGGCGGCTACACCTTC. The whole variable domain, filled in from reference TRBV5-1 and TRBJ1-2, reads KAGVTQTPRYLIKTRGQQVTLSCSPISGHRSVSWYQQTPGQGLQFLFEYFSETQRNKGNFPGRFSGRQFSNSRSEMNVSTLELGDSALYLCASSLSEGDAGGYTFGSGTRLTVV.